This record covers a single T cell receptor (beta chain). What it recognizes is unknown. Described time point: baseline, week 1 (first vaccination visit). The treatment: pre-vaccination baseline after standard-of-care therapy. The sample is drawn from a study of a mutant IDH1 vaccine in newly diagnosed glioma. The germline CDR1 and CDR2 sequences are SNHLY and FYNNEI. The CDR3 is made up of 11 amino acids. Trimming took 7 bases from V and 1 from J, leaving 5 bases between them. Overall study findings and caveats: Changes in top peripheral clonotypes did not appear linked to pseudoprogression.

Method: immunoSEQ multiplex PCR; TCRdb's copy keeps in-frame clones and lacks some. The table records 70,000 to 100,000 clones, over 70% of them present only once. The chain employs TRBV2 and TRBJ2-7; D is unclear. This receptor was taken from a man aged 40-50 years with glioma. Some clones in this sample may be carry-over from other donors' samples. Sequences were derived from PBMCs, sampled from a glioma patient treated with radiotherapy, temozolomide or both. The CDR3 bases are TGTGCCAGCATTAGTTCCTACGAGCAGTACTTC. The encoded protein is CASISSYEQYF. Looking up the rest from reference TRBV2 and TRBJ2-7 gives the full variable domain: EPEVTQTPSHQVTQMGQEVILRCVPISNHLYFYWYRQILGQKVEFLVSFYNNEISEKSEIFDDQFSVERPDGSNFTLKIRSTKLEDSAMYFCASISSYEQYFGPGTRLTVT.